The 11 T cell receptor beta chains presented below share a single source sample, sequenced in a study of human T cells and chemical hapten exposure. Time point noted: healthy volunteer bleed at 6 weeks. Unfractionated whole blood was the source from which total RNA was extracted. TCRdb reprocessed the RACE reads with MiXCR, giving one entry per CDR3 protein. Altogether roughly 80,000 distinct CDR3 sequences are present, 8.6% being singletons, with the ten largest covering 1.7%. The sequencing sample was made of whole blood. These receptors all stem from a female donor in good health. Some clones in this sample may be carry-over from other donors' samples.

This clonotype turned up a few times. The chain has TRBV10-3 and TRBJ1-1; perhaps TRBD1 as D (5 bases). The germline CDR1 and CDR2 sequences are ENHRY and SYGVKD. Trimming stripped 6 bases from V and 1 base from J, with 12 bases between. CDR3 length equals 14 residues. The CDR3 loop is CAISGTDRNTEAFF. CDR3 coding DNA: TGTGCCATCAGCGGAACAGACAGGAACACTGAAGCTTTCTTT.

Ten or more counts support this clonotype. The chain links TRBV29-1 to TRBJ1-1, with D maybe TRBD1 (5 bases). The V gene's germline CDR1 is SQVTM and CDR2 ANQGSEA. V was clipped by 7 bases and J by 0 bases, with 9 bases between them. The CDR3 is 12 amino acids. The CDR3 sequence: CSAMTVNTEAFF. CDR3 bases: TGCAGCGCCATGACAGTGAACACTGAAGCTTTCTTT.

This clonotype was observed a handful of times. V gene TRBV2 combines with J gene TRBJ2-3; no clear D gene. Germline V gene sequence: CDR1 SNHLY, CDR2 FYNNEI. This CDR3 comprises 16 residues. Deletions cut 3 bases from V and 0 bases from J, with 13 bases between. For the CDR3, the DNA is TGTGCCAGCAGTGAGGGCACCATTTCTAGCACAGATACGCAGTATTTT. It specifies CASSEGTISSTDTQYF.

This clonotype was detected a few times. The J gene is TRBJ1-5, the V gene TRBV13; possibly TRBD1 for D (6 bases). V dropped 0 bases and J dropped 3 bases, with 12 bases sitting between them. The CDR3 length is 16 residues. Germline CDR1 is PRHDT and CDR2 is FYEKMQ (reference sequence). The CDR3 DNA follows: TGTGCCAGCAGCTTAGGGACCGGGACACCCAATCAGCCCCAGCATTTT. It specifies CASSLGTGTPNQPQHF.

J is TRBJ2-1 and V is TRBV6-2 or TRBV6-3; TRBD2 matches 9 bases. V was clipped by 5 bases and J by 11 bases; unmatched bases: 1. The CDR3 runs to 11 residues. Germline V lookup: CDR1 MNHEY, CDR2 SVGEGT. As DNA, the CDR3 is TGTGCCAGCAGTCTAGCGGGGAAGCAGTTCTTC. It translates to CASSLAGKQFF.

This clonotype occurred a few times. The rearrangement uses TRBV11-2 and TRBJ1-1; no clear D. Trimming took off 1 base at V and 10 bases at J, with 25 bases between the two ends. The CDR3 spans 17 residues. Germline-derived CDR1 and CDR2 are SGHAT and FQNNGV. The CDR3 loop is CASSLVSDFAGPRRAFF. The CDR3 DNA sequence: TGTGCCAGCAGCTTAGTATCGGATTTCGCTGGGCCGAGGAGAGCTTTCTTT.

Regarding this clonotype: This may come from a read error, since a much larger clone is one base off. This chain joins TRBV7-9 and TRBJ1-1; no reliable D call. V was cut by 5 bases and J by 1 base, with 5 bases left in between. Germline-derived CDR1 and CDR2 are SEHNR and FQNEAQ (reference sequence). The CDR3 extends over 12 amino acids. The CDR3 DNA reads TGTGCCAGCAGCGGTTGGAACACTGAAGCTTTCTTT. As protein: CASSGWNTEAFF.

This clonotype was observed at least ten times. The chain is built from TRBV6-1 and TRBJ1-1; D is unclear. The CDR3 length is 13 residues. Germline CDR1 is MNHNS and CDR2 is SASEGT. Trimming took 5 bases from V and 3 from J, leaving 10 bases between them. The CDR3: CASSLRADTEAFF. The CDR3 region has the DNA TGTGCCAGCAGTCTCCGGGCGGACACTGAAGCTTTCTTT.

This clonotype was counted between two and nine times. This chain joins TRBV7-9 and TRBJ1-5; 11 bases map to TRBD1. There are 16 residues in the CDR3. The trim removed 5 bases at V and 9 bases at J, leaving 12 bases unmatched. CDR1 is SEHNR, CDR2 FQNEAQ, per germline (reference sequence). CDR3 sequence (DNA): TGTGCCAGCAGCCCCCTGGGACAGGGGGTGTTGGGGCCCCAGCATTTT. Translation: CASSPLGQGVLGPQHF. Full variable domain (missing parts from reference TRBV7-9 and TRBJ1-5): DTGVSQNPRHKITKRGQNVTFRCDPISEHNRLYWYRQTLGQGPEFLTYFQNEAQLEKSRLLSDRFSAERPKGSFSTLEIQRTEQGDSAMYLCASSPLGQGVLGPQHFGDGTRLSIL.

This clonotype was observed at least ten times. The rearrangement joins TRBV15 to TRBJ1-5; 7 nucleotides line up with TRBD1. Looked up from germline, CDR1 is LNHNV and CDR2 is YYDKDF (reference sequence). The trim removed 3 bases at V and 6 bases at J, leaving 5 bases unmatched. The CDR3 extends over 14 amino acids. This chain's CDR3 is CATSRTGRGQPQHF. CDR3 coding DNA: TGTGCCACCAGCAGGACAGGGAGGGGTCAGCCCCAGCATTTT.

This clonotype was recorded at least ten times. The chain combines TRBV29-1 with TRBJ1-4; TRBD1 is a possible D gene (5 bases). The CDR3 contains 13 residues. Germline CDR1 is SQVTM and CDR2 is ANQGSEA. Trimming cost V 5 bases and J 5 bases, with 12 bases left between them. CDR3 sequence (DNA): TGCAGCGTTTCTACCGGGGGGAATGAAAAACTGTTTTTT. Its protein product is CSVSTGGNEKLFF. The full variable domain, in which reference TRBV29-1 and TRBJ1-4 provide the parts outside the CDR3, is SAVISQKPSRDICQRGTSLTIQCQVDSQVTMMFWYRQQPGQSLTLIATANQGSEATYESGFVIDKFPISRPNLTFSTLTVSNMSPEDSSIYLCSVSTGGNEKLFFGSGTQLSVL.